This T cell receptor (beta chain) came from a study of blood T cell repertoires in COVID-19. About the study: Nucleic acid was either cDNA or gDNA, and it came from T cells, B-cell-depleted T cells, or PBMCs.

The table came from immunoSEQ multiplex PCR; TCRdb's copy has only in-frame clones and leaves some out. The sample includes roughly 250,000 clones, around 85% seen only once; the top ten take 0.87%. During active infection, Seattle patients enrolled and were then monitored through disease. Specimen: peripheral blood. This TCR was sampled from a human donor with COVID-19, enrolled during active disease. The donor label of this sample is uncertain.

CDR3 DNA: TGTGCCAGCTCACCGGGACAGGGGGTATTGAACACTGAAGCTTTCTTT. It specifies CASSPGQGVLNTEAFF. The chain carries TRBV18 and TRBJ1-1; TRBD1 agrees at 11 bases. CDR1 is KGHSH, CDR2 LQKENI, per germline. This CDR3 is built from 16 residues. J was trimmed by 0 bases and V by 3 bases; bases with no gene match: 3.